This TCR beta chain originates from a study of blood T cells in healthy people across ages. Study outcomes and limitations: It was not known whether donors were CMV positive (a possible confounder of expanded clonotype changes).

This CDR3 spans 14 amino acids. V lost 4 bases to trimming and J lost 3 bases, with 7 bases between them. Germline V gene sequence: CDR1 SEHNR, CDR2 FQNEAQ (reference sequence). This clonotype has ten or more counts. The antigen is unknown. Then a second PCR, running roughly 7 to 11 cycles, was carried out with a sample-barcoded 5' primer and a J-beta primer mix. TCRdb ran MiXCR on the 5' RACE reads and lists one entry per CDR3 protein. The table records 1.5 million to 1.8 million distinct CDR3 sequences, approximately 42% of them present only once. The rearrangement links TRBV7-9 to TRBJ1-6; TRBD1 is a possible D gene (6 bases). This TCR came from a woman between 18 and 30 years old in good health. Sequenced sample: blood. In DNA, the CDR3 is TGTGCCAGCAGCTCGGGACACTATAATTCACCCCTCCACTTT. This encodes CASSSGHYNSPLHF.